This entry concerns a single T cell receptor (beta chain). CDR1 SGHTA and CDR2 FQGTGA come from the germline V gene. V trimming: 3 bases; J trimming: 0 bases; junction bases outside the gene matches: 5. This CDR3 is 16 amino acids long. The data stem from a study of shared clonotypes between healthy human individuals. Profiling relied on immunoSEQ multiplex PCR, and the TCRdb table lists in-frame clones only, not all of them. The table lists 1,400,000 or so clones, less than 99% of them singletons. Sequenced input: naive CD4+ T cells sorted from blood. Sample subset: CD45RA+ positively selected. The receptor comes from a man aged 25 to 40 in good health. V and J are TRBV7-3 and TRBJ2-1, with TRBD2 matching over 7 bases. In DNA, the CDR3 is TGTGCCAGCAGCTTGGCGCTAGCGGACTCCTACAATGAGCAGTTCTTC. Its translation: CASSLALADSYNEQFF.